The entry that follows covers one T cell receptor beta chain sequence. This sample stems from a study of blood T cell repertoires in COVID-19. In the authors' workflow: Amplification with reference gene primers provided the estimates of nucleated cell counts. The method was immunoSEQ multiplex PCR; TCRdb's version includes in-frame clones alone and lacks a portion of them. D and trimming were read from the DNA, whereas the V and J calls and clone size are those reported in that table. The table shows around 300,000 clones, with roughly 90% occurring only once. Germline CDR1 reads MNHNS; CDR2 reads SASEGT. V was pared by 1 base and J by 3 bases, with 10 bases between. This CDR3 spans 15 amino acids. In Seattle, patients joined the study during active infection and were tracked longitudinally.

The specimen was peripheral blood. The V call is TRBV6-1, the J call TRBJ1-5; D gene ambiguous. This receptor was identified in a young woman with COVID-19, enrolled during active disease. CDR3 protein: CASSEGEEINQPQHF. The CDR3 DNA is TGTGCCAGCAGTGAAGGAGAGGAGATCAATCAGCCCCAGCATTTT.